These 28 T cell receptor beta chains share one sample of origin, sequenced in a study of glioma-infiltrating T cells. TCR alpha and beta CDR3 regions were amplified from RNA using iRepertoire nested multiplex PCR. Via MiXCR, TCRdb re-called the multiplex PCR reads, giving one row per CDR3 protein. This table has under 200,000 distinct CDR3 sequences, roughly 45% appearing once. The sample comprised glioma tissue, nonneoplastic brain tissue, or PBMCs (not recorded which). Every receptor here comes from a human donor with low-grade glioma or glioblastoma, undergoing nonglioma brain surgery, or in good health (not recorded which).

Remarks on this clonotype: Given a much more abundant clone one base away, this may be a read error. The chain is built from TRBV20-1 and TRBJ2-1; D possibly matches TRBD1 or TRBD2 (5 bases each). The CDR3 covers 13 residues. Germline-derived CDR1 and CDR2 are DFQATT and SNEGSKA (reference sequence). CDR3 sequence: CSASGREQGEQLF. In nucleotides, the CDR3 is TGCAGTGCCTCTGGCAGGGAGCAGGGTGAGCAGTTATTC.

The CDR3 here is CASRLTIDTYEQYF. The CDR3 DNA follows: TGTGCCAGCAGGTTAACTATCGACACCTACGAGCAGTACTTC. The chain combines TRBV6-1 with TRBJ2-7; D unclear. The CDR3 covers 14 residues. V dropped 6 bases and J dropped 2 bases, with 14 bases sitting between them. Per the germline V gene, CDR1 is MNHNS and CDR2 is SASEGT.

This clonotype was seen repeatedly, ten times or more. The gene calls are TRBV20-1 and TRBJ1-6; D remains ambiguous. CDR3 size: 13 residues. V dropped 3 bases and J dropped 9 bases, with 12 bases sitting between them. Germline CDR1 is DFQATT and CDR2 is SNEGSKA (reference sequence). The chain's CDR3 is CSASRTFSSPLHF. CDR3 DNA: TGCAGTGCTAGTCGGACTTTCAGTTCACCCCTCCACTTT.

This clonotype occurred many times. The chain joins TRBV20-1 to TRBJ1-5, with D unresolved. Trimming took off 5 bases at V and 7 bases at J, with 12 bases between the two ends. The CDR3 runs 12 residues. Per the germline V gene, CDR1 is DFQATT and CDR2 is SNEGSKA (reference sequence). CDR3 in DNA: TGCAGTGCTGGCTTCAACGGCCAGCCCCAGCATTTT. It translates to CSAGFNGQPQHF.

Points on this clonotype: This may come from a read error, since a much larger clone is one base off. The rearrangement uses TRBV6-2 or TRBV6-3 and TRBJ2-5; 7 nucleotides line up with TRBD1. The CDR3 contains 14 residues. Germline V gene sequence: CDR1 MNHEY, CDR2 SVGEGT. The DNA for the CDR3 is TGTGCCAGCAGTTATGGACAGGACCAAGAGACCAAGTACTTC. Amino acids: CASSYGQDQETKYF.

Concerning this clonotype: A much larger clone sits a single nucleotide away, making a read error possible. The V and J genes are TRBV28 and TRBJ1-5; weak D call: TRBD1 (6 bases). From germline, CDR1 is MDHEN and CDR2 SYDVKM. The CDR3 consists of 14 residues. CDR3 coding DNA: TGTGCCAGCAGGGCCGGGGGCTATGGGCAGCCCAAGCATTTT. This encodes CASRAGGYGQPKHF.

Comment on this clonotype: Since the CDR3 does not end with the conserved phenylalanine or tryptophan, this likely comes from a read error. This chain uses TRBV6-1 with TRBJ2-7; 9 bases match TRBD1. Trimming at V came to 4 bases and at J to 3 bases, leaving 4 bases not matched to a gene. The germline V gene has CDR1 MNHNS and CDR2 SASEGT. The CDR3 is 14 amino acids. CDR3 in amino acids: CASSATGGHYEQYS. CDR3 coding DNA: TGTGCCAGCAGTGCGACAGGGGGACACTACGAGCAGTACTCC.

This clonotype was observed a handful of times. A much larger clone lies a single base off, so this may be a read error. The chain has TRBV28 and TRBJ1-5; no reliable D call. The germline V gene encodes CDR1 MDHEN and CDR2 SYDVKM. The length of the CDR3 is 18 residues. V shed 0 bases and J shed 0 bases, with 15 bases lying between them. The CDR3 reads CASSLWGQDFFSNQPQHF. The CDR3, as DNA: TGTGCCAGCAGTTTATGGGGCCAGGATTTTTTTAGCAATCAGCCCCAGCATTTT. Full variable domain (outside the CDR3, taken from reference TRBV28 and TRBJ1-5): DVKVTQSSRYLVKRTGEKVFLECVQDMDHENMFWYRQDPGLGLRLIYFSYDVKMKEKGDIPEGYSVSREKKERFSLILESASTNQTSMYLCASSLWGQDFFSNQPQHFGDGTRLSIL.

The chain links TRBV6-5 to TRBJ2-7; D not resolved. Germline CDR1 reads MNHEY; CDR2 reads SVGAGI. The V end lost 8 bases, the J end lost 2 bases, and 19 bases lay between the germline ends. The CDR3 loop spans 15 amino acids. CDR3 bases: TGTGCCAGCGGATCCGGGCTATTAACCGCCTACGAGCAGTACTTC. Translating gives CASGSGLLTAYEQYF.

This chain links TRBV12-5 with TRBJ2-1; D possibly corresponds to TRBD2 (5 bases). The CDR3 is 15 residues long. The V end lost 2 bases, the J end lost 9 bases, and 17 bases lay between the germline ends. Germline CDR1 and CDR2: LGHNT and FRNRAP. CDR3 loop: CASGLSSVSYVEQFF. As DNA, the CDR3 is TGTGCTAGTGGTTTGAGTAGCGTGAGTTATGTTGAGCAGTTCTTC. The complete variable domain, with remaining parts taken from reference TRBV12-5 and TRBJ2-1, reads DARVTQTPRHKVTEMGQEVTMRCQPILGHNTVFWYRQTMMQGLELLAYFRNRAPLDDSGMPKDRFSAEMPDATLATLKIQPSEPRDSAVYFCASGLSSVSYVEQFFGPGTRLTVL.

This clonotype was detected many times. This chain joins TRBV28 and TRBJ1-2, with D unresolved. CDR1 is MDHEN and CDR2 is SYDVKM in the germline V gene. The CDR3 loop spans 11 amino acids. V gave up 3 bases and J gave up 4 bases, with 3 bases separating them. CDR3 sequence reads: CASSFLYGYTF. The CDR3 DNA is TGTGCCAGCAGTTTCCTCTATGGCTACACCTTC.

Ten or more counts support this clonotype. In nucleotides, the CDR3 is TGCAGTGCCGGGAGGCTAGCGGTGTACAATGAGCAGTTCTTC. Amino acid sequence: CSAGRLAVYNEQFF. V is TRBV20-1 and J is TRBJ2-1; 7 positions match TRBD2. J gave up 4 bases and V 6 bases, and 9 bases lay outside the gene matches. CDR1 is DFQATT, CDR2 SNEGSKA, per germline (reference sequence). This CDR3 comprises 14 residues.

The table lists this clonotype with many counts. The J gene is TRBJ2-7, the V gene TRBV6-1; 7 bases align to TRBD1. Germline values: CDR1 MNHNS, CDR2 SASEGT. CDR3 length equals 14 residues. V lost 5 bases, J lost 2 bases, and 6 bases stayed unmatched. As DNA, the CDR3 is TGTGCCAGCAGTTCGCCGGGACAGACCTACGAGCAGTACTTC. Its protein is CASSSPGQTYEQYF.

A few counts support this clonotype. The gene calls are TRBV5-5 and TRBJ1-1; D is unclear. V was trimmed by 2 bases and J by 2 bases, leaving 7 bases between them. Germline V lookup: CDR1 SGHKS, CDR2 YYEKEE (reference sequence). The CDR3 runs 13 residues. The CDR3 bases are TGTGCCAGCAGCTTCGACATCAACACTGAAGCTTTCTTT. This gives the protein CASSFDINTEAFF.

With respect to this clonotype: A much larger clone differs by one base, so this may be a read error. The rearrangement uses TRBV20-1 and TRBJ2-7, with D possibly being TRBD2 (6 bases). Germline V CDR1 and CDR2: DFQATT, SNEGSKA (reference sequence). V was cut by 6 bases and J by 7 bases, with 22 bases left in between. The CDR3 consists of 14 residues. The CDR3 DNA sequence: TGCAGTGCCCGGTCGGGGGTCGGTTCCAATGAGCAGTACTTC. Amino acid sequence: CSARSGVGSNEQYF.

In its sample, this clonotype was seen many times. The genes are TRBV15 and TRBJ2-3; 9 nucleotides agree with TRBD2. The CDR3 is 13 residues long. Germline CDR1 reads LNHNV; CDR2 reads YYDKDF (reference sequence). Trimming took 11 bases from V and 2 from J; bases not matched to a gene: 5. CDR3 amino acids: CAVSGRTTDTQYF. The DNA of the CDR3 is TGTGCCGTAAGCGGGAGGACCACAGATACGCAGTATTTT.

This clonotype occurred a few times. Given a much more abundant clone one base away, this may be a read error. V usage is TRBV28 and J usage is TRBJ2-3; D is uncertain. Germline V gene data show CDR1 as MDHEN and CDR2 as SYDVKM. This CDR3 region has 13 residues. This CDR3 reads CASGLLPQDTQYF. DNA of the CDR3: TGTGCCAGCGGTTTACTCCCGCAAGATACGCAGTATTTT.

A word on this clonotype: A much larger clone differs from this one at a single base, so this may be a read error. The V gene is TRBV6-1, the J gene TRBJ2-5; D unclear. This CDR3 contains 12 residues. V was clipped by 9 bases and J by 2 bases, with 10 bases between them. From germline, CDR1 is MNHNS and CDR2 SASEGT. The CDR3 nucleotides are TGTGCCAGAAGCCAAGGTCAAGAGACCCAGTACTTC. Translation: CARSQGQETQYF.

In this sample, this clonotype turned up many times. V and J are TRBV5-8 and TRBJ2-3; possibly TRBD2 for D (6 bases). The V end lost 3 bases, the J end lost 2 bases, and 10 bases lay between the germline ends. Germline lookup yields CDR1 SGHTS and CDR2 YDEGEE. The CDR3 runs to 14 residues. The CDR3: CASSSGLTTDTQYF. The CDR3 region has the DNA TGTGCCAGCAGCTCGGGACTTACCACAGATACGCAGTATTTT.

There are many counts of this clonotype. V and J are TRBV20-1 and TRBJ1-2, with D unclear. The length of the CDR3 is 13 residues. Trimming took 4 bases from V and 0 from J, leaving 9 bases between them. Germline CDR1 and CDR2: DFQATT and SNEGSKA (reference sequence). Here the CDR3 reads CSANPGSNYGYTF. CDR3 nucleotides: TGCAGTGCTAACCCGGGGTCTAACTATGGCTACACCTTC.

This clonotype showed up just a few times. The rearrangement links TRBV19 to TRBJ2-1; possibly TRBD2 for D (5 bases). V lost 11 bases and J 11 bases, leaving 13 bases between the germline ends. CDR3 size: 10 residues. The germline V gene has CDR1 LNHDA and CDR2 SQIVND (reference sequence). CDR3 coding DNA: TGTGCCCCCGAACGGACTCAGCAGTTCTTC. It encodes CAPERTQQFF. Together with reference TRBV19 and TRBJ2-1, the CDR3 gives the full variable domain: DGGITQSPKYLFRKEGQNVTLSCEQNLNHDAMYWYRQDPGQGLRLIYYSQIVNDFQKGDIAEGYSVSREKKESFPLTVTSAQKNPTAFYLCAPERTQQFFGPGTRLTVL.

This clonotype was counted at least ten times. CDR3 loop: CATLPGQESYGYTF. The CDR3 region has the DNA TGTGCCACCCTCCCGGGACAGGAGTCCTATGGCTACACCTTC. The V call is TRBV10-3, the J call TRBJ1-2; 8 nucleotides match TRBD1. V gave up 10 bases and J gave up 4 bases; unmatched junction bases: 11. CDR1 ENHRY and CDR2 SYGVKD come from the germline V gene. This CDR3 contains 14 residues.

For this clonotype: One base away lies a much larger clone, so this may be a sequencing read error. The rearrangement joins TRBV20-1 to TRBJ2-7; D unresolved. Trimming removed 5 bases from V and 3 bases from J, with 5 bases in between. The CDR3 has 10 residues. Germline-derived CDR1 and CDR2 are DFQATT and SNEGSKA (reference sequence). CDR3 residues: CSAALYEQYF. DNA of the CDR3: TGCAGTGCTGCCCTCTACGAGCAGTACTTC.

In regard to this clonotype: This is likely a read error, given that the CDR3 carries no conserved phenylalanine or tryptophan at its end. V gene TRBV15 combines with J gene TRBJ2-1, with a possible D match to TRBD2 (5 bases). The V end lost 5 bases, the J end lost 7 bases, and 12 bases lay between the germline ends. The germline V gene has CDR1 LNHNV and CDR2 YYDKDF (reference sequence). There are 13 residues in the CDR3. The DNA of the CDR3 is TGTGCCACCAGCGGACCTGGGGAGAATGAGCAGTTCCTC. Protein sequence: CATSGPGENEQFL.

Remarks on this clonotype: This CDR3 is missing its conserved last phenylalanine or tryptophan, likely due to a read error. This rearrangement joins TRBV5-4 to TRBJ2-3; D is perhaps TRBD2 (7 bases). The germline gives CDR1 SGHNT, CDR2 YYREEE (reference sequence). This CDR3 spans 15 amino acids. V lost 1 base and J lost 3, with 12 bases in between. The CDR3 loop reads CASSLWGGGTDTQYY. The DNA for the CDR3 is TGTGCCAGCAGCTTGTGGGGGGGCGGAACAGATACGCAGTATTAT.

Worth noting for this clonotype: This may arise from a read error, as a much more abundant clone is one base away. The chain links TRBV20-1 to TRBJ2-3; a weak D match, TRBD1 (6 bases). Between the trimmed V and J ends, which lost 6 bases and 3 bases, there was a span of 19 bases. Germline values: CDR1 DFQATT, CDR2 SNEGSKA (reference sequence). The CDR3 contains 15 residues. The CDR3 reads CSASAVTGLTDTQYF. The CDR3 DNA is TGCAGTGCATCCGCCGTGACAGGCCTTACAGATACGCAGTATTTT.

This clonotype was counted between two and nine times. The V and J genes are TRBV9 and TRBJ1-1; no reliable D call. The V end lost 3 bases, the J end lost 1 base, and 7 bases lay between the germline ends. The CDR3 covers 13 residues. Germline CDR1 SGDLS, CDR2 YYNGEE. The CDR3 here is CASSAYKNTEAFF. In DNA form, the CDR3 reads TGTGCCAGCAGCGCCTACAAGAACACTGAAGCTTTCTTT.

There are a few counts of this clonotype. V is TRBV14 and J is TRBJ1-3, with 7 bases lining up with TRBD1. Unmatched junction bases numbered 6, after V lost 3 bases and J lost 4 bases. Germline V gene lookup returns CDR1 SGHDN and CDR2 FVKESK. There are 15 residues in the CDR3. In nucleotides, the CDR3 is TGTGCCAGCAGCCACCGACAGGGAGCGGGAAACACCATATATTTT. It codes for CASSHRQGAGNTIYF.